These T cell receptor beta chains were read from a single sample in a study of response to subunit inactivated influenza vaccine. Via MiXCR, TCRdb re-called the RT-PCR reads, giving one row per CDR3 protein. The sample has about 540,000 distinct CDR3 sequences, under 25% seen once. The sample was also reused in another study, on T cells expressing NK-cell markers.

The sequencing used CD4+ T cells sorted from PBMCs, collected roughly 12 days after vaccination. Every receptor here comes from a man over 45 who received an inactivated influenza vaccine. Each CDR3 is given without its conserved first and last residue. A D gene is named only where the DNA matches it firmly.

v_call: TRBV21-1
d_call: .
cdr3_aa: ASSHQPQH

v_call: TRBV20-1
d_call: .
cdr3_aa: SAGGGLGETQY

v_call: TRBV9
d_call: .
cdr3_aa: ASSVDWGNEQY

v_call: TRBV7-9
d_call: .
cdr3_aa: ASSLAQATDTQY

v_call: TRBV3-1
d_call: TRBD2
cdr3_aa: ASSQAGGDNEQF

v_call: TRBV20-1
d_call: .
cdr3_aa: SARPLLGELF

v_call: TRBV24-1
d_call: .
cdr3_aa: ATSDIGGAFTDTQY

v_call: TRBV2
d_call: TRBD1
cdr3_aa: ASRGQGPEQY

v_call: TRBV3-1
d_call: .
cdr3_aa: ASSPPWTYEQY

v_call: TRBV7-2
d_call: TRBD2
cdr3_aa: ASSRRVRTSGEETQY

v_call: TRBV4-2
d_call: TRBD2
cdr3_aa: ASSQALAVTYEQY

v_call: TRBV5-1
d_call: TRBD1
cdr3_aa: ASSSRQGSGNEQF

v_call: TRBV12-3/TRBV12-4
d_call: TRBD1
cdr3_aa: ASSLILGQVTQPQH

v_call: TRBV12-3/TRBV12-4
d_call: .
cdr3_aa: ASSTGQGLSGQPQH

v_call: TRBV12-3/TRBV12-4
d_call: TRBD2
cdr3_aa: ASTSGGLSYNEQF

v_call: TRBV5-4
d_call: .
cdr3_aa: ASRGRGLPF

v_call: TRBV3-1
d_call: .
cdr3_aa: ASSQVAAGVSETQY

v_call: TRBV28
d_call: .
cdr3_aa: ASSLVRGPAF

v_call: TRBV29-1
d_call: .
cdr3_aa: SAARGGPNNEQF

v_call: TRBV11-2
d_call: .
cdr3_aa: ASRAGPRSTEAF

v_call: TRBV5-1
d_call: TRBD2
cdr3_aa: ASSSGLASNTGELF

v_call: TRBV6-1
d_call: TRBD2
cdr3_aa: ASTLGLGLAPNTGELF

v_call: TRBV11-1
d_call: .
cdr3_aa: ASSGTLIAKNIQY

v_call: TRBV12-3/TRBV12-4
d_call: TRBD1
cdr3_aa: ASSRRQGAEAF

v_call: TRBV6-4
d_call: .
cdr3_aa: ASSGQLNTGELF

v_call: TRBV4-3
d_call: .
cdr3_aa: ASSQGQLNNYGYT

v_call: TRBV14
d_call: TRBD2
cdr3_aa: ASSQRETSGRDETQY

v_call: TRBV12-5
d_call: TRBD1
cdr3_aa: ASGLGQGSSYNEQF

v_call: TRBV4-2
d_call: .
cdr3_aa: ASSQRGGSSYNSPLH

v_call: TRBV9
d_call: TRBD1
cdr3_aa: ASSVDSVRQGDLTLAKNIQY

v_call: TRBV24-1
d_call: .
cdr3_aa: ATSGQCFNNEQF

v_call: TRBV14
d_call: .
cdr3_aa: ASSPERTTDTQY

v_call: TRBV12-3/TRBV12-4
d_call: TRBD2
cdr3_aa: ASRSTSVPGELF

v_call: TRBV7-8
d_call: .
cdr3_aa: ASSLASGQTSPLH

v_call: TRBV10-3
d_call: .
cdr3_aa: AISESRGTAYGYT

v_call: TRBV6-2/TRBV6-3
d_call: TRBD1
cdr3_aa: ASSYRTGTAGELF

v_call: TRBV10-3
d_call: TRBD2
cdr3_aa: ATSQAIAGAGENIQY

v_call: TRBV2
d_call: .
cdr3_aa: ASSPRTSRSGELF

v_call: TRBV4-2
d_call: .
cdr3_aa: ASSLPAAKNIQY

v_call: TRBV29-1
d_call: .
cdr3_aa: SVALAAHTGELF

v_call: TRBV2
d_call: .
cdr3_aa: ASSSSGRELF

v_call: TRBV10-2
d_call: TRBD1
cdr3_aa: ASSLTGLNEKLF

v_call: TRBV7-8
d_call: TRBD1
cdr3_aa: ASSLIGTGEGTQY

v_call: TRBV15
d_call: .
cdr3_aa: ATSRGGVTTQETQY

v_call: TRBV6-1
d_call: .
cdr3_aa: ASCPVNNSPLH

v_call: TRBV20-1
d_call: .
cdr3_aa: SASQRGSNQPQH

v_call: TRBV27
d_call: .
cdr3_aa: ASSLRDGPISYNEQF

v_call: TRBV9
d_call: TRBD2
cdr3_aa: ASSPRAGASDTQY

v_call: TRBV11-3
d_call: TRBD2
cdr3_aa: ASSLDSGAGDTQY

v_call: TRBV6-1
d_call: TRBD2
cdr3_aa: ASSLFGSGAYNEQF

v_call: TRBV7-9
d_call: .
cdr3_aa: ASSLAVKGDEQF

v_call: TRBV20-1
d_call: .
cdr3_aa: SARRTVRLETQY

v_call: TRBV7-2
d_call: TRBD2
cdr3_aa: ASSLGASGRVAQY

v_call: TRBV7-2
d_call: TRBD1
cdr3_aa: ASSYGTGRETQY

v_call: TRBV7-2
d_call: TRBD1
cdr3_aa: ASRLNPGQGADTQY

v_call: TRBV24-1
d_call: TRBD2
cdr3_aa: ATSDFRLAGNNEQF

v_call: TRBV4-1
d_call: TRBD1
cdr3_aa: ASSSNRDRVSPLH